The clone carrying this T cell receptor beta chain has at least ten counts. Its target is unknown. This entry belongs to a study of neurological immune-mediated disorders. In the study overall: Of the roughly 35 patients who had multiple sclerosis, some 30 had the relapsing-remitting form and 3 had the secondary progressive form.

V dropped 7 bases and J dropped 7; count of bases not matched to a gene: 8. The CDR3 totals 15 residues. The V gene's germline CDR1 is MNHEY and CDR2 SVGAGI. With 10-nucleotide random UMIs included, cDNA was synthesized by 5'RACE. TCRdb ran MiXCR on the 5' RACE reads and lists one entry per CDR3 protein. The sample has approximately 60,000 distinct CDR3 sequences; approximately 4% are singletons. Study-wide findings and caveats: The repertoires of 18 of 34 multiple sclerosis patients were placed by phylogenetic grouping in a single related-CDR3 cluster, which may be a signature. For the multiple sclerosis repertoire cluster, an association with any clinical or MRI feature was absent.

This sequence was found in a man aged 45-65 years with multiple sclerosis. The chain employs TRBV6-5 and TRBJ1-6; 9 nucleotides match TRBD1. The sample comprised PBMCs. In DNA form, the CDR3 reads TGTGCCAGCAAGCCGGGGACAGGGTGGAATTCACCCCTCCACTTT. Protein product: CASKPGTGWNSPLHF.